Sequencing of this T cell receptor (beta chain) was carried out in a study of T cell repertoires in cytomegalovirus infection. Each CDR3 protein gets one entry after TCRdb re-called the reads with MiXCR. The sample consists of about 310,000 distinct CDR3 sequences, roughly a sixth of them appearing once. This clonotype came up many times. The clonotype originates from a human donor in good health (CMV status not recorded). Some clones in this sample may be carry-over from other donors' samples. The source material was PBMCs.

The CDR3 bases are TGTGCCAGCAGTTTTGGTGGGGGGGAAGATACGCAGTATTTT. Residues: CASSFGGGEDTQYF. The chain has TRBV12-3 or TRBV12-4 and TRBJ2-3, with TRBD2 matching 7 bases. This CDR3 comprises 14 residues. V dropped 3 bases and J dropped 5; count of bases not matched to a gene: 5.